This T cell receptor beta chain was captured in a study of T cell responses to AZD1222 COVID-19 vaccine (dated by TCRdb to the early 2020s). Notes on the research overall: TCR sequencing covered 233 trial participants: about 210 given two doses of AZD1222 and 26 given two doses of MenACWY control vaccine. Trial participants were enrolled by age into 18-55, 56-69 and 70-plus year subgroups, with around 150, 28 and 57 TCR-sequenced participants respectively.

The meaning of the sample's time point label: baseline before first vaccination. The label giving this sample's treatment or condition can be read as: meningococcal conjugate vaccine given as trial control. Vaccinee samples came from UK trials COV001 and COV002, including a single-blind randomized controlled phase 2/3 trial of AZD1222 (ChAdOx1 nCoV-19) in healthy adults. For TCRbeta chain sequencing, PBMC samples from trial participants were taken at day 0 and at day 28 after the second dose. Study-level results and caveats: Spike-specific TCR breadth and depth rose significantly after two AZD1222 doses compared with day 0 and with MenACWY recipients. Conclusions about previously exposed vaccinees are limited because only 5 or 6 AZD1222 recipients were SARS-CoV-2 seropositive at baseline. CD4 TCRs associated with the vaccine covered the entire spike protein, and the dominant responses were in regions 160-218 and 743-854. Participants were mostly white British and included more females than males, and it was suggested by the authors that clonal diversity may have been underestimated. In the small 56-69-year group, the increase in depth fell short of significance, most likely because of low power. Reportedly, almost half of the unique spike-specific TCRs recognized epitopes lying outside the regions that are mutated in the B.1.351 and B.1.1.7 variants. Because no day 14 peak-response samples were available, the repertoires could be characterized only after the peak T cell response.

As to this clone: No antigen is known for it. There are no base qualities to consult, and no much larger clone falls within one base.

The CDR3 regions of human TCRbeta chains were analyzed by immunosequencing. Concerning the study's data processing: Repertoire TCRs were checked for matches against a reference library of SARS-CoV-2-specific TCRs that had been generated using the MIRA antigen-specificity platform. Breadth was defined as the fraction of unique TCRs that were SARS-CoV-2-associated, and depth was defined as the fraction of total T cells that were SARS-CoV-2-associated. Each spike-specific TCR was assigned to its reactive spike region and to a CD4 or CD8 class using the MIRA data. Log10-transformed breadth and depth values were compared by one-way ANOVA with Sidak's multiple comparisons tests. TCRdb holds this immuneACCESS table with in-frame rearrangements only. Some clones are missing; in checked studies, unresolved V genes explain under half, and the rest has no known cause. V and J calls and clone size are given by that table; D and trimming were obtained from the DNA. The sample yields almost 50,000 clones; more than 65% were counted once. The top ten hold roughly 22% of the sample.

V and J are truncated by 4 bases and 5 bases respectively, leaving an intervening sequence of 16 bases. From a lookup of the germline V gene, CDR1 and CDR2 are SGDLS and YYNGEE. From cysteine to phenylalanine, the CDR3 is 15 amino acids long. The CDR3 DNA has 45 bases and is translated from base 1. The source was peripheral blood, collected on day 0 of MenACWY control vaccination. The TCR was taken from an adult in good health. The chain employs TRBV9 and TRBJ2-1; a tentative D call is TRBD2 (6 bases match). The bases are TGTGCCAGCAGCAATAGCGGCGGAGTCCACAATGAGCAGTTCTTC. It translates to CASSNSGGVHNEQFF.